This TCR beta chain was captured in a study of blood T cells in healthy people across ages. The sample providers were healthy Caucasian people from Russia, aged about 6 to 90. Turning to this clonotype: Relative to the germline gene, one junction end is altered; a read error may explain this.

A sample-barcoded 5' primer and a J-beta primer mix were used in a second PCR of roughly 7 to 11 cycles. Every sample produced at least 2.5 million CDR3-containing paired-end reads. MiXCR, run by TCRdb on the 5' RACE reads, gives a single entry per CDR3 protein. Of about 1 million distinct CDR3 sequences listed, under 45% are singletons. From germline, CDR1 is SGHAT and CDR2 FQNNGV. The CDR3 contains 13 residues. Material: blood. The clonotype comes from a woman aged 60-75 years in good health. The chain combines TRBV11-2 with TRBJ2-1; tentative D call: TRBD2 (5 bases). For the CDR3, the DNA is TGTGCCAGCAGCTCGGGGTTCTACAGTGAGCAGTTCTTC. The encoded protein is CASSSGFYSEQFF. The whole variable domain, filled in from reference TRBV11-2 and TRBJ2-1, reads EAGVAQSPRYKIIEKRQSVAFWCNPISGHATLYWYQQILGQGPKLLIQFQNNGVVDDSQLPKDRFSAERLKGVDSTLKIQPAKLEDSAVYLCASSSGFYSEQFFGPGTRLTVL.